The TCR beta chain described here comes from a study of cytomegalovirus exposure and HLA in healthy donors. There are a few counts of this clone. This CDR3 has 14 amino acids. Germline V gene data show CDR1 as MGHRA and CDR2 as YSYEKL. Trimming at V came to 1 base and at J to 7 bases, leaving 4 bases not matched to a gene. The PCR ran on 60 Vbeta and 13 Jbeta primers. Here immunoSEQ multiplex PCR was the method, and the copy in TCRdb shows in-frame clones only, minus some. Of 160,000 or so clones in the sample, roughly 80% are singletons; the top ten hold approximately 1.4%. This chain uses TRBV4-1 with TRBJ1-1; 9 bases match TRBD1. Sequencing input: PBMCs. The TCR comes from a man aged 25-45 years in good health and CMV-seronegative. CDR3 DNA: TGCGCCAGCAGCCAAGGACAGGGGGTGAATGAAGCTTTCTTT. This translates into CASSQGQGVNEAFF.